The 20 T cell receptor beta chains below were found in one sample sequenced in a study of shared clonotypes between healthy human individuals. Some clones are missing from TCRdb's copy, which holds only in-frame ones; the method was immunoSEQ multiplex PCR. This repertoire shows approximately 500,000 clones, 60% to 80% found once; its top ten account for approximately 12%. Sequencing was done on a sample of PBMCs. All receptors derive from a woman aged 40-49 years in good health. Some clones in this sample may be carry-over from other donors' samples.

V and J are TRBV7-2 and TRBJ2-7; 10 nucleotides line up with TRBD2. The CDR3 is 14 residues long. Germline lookup yields CDR1 SGHTA and CDR2 FQGNSA. V dropped 2 bases and J dropped 7; count of bases not matched to a gene: 5. The CDR3 region is CASSLMGGLAEQYF. The CDR3 DNA reads TGTGCCAGCAGCTTAATGGGGGGACTAGCGGAGCAGTACTTC.

A word on this clone: The same CDR3 can be traced to other DNA sequences in this sample. The chain links TRBV30 to TRBJ1-5, with no clear D. Germline loops: CDR1 GTSNPN, CDR2 SVGIG (reference sequence). The CDR3 covers 13 residues. The V end was cut by 0 bases, the J end by 1 base, with 4 bases between. The CDR3 DNA reads TGTGCCTGGAGTGTAAGGAGCAATCAGCCCCAGCATTTT. It is translated as CAWSVRSNQPQHF.

J is TRBJ2-1 and V is TRBV5-8, with 9 positions matching TRBD2. V was pared by 6 bases and J by 8 bases, with 15 bases of the junction left unmatched. Germline V gives CDR1 SGHTS, CDR2 YDEGEE. The CDR3 sequence is 16 residues long. The CDR3 sequence: CASNFNPGLASYEQFF. In DNA, the CDR3 is TGTGCCAGCAATTTCAATCCGGGACTAGCATCCTATGAGCAGTTCTTC.

This clone was recorded once. The chain has TRBV4-3 and TRBJ2-2; weak D call: TRBD1 (5 bases). The CDR3 loop spans 14 amino acids. The germline V and J ends were trimmed by 4 bases and 4 bases, with 10 bases remaining between them. Looked up from germline, CDR1 is LGHNA and CDR2 is YSLEER. CDR3 coding DNA: TGCGCCAGCAGCCCACAGACAGTCACCGGGGAGCTGTTTTTT. Protein sequence: CASSPQTVTGELFF.

The chain employs TRBV5-1 and TRBJ2-1; TRBD1 might be the D (6 bases). Trimming removed 7 bases from V and 0 bases from J, with 14 bases in between. Germline lookup yields CDR1 SGHRS and CDR2 YFSETQ. The CDR3 covers 15 residues. CDR3 sequence reads: CASGPGHTSYNEQFF. CDR3 DNA sequence: TGCGCCAGCGGTCCGGGACATACCTCCTACAATGAGCAGTTCTTC.

This rearrangement joins TRBV5-4 to TRBJ2-1; D is perhaps TRBD1 or TRBD2 (5 bases each). The CDR3 loop spans 15 amino acids. Deletions cut 3 bases from V and 10 bases from J, with 20 bases between. The germline gives CDR1 SGHNT, CDR2 YYREEE (reference sequence). DNA of the CDR3: TGTGCCAGCAGCTACCGGGACCGAACCGGGGCGGAGCAGTTCTTC. Encoded protein: CASSYRDRTGAEQFF. The full variable domain, completed using reference TRBV5-4 and TRBJ2-1, is ETGVTQSPTHLIKTRGQQVTLRCSSQSGHNTVSWYQQALGQGPQFIFQYYREEENGRGNFPPRFSGLQFPNYSSELNVNALELDDSALYLCASSYRDRTGAEQFFGPGTRLTVL.

The chain couples TRBV19 to TRBJ1-2, with a weak D call TRBD1 (5 bases). Germline CDR1 is LNHDA and CDR2 is SQIVND (reference sequence). This CDR3 region has 13 residues. Trimming took 3 bases from V and 8 from J, leaving 13 bases between them. The CDR3 region has the DNA TGTGCCAGTAGTATTGGGGGGAATGGCGGCTACACCTTC. Its translation is CASSIGGNGGYTF.

V and J are TRBV5-1 and TRBJ1-1; D ambiguous. CDR1 and CDR2 (germline): SGHRS, YFSETQ. Trimming stripped 2 bases from V and 1 base from J, with 12 bases between. The CDR3 runs to 15 residues. The CDR3 here is CASSLVGSSNTEAFF. For the CDR3, the DNA is TGCGCCAGCAGCTTAGTGGGCAGTTCGAACACTGAAGCTTTCTTT. Combining the CDR3 with reference TRBV5-1 and TRBJ1-1 gives the whole variable domain KAGVTQTPRYLIKTRGQQVTLSCSPISGHRSVSWYQQTPGQGLQFLFEYFSETQRNKGNFPGRFSGRQFSNSRSEMNVSTLELGDSALYLCASSLVGSSNTEAFFGQGTRLTVV.

The J gene is TRBJ2-7, the V gene TRBV27; no clear D. V lost 0 bases and J lost 3, with 12 bases in between. The CDR3 is 15 amino acids. CDR1 MNHEY and CDR2 SMNVEV come from the germline V gene (reference sequence). The CDR3 spells CASSLSLLGFYEQYF. The CDR3 DNA follows: TGTGCCAGCAGTTTATCACTATTGGGTTTCTACGAGCAGTACTTC.

The V and J genes are TRBV30 and TRBJ1-5; 9 nucleotides line up with TRBD1. The V gene's germline CDR1 is GTSNPN and CDR2 SVGIG (reference sequence). CDR3 size: 13 residues. Trimming removed 8 bases from V and 7 bases from J; junction bases left unmatched: 9. The CDR3 loop reads CARIQGARQPQHF. In nucleotides, the CDR3 is TGTGCCCGAATACAGGGGGCTCGGCAGCCCCAGCATTTT.

This clone has a handful of counts. The sample carries other DNA sequences with the same CDR3. The chain combines TRBV7-2 with TRBJ2-1; no reliable D call. This CDR3 has 13 amino acids. The germline V gene has CDR1 SGHTA and CDR2 FQGNSA. Trimming removed 2 bases at V and 4 bases at J, with 6 bases between. The CDR3 here is CASSLRAYNEQFF. The DNA for the CDR3 is TGTGCCAGCAGCTTAAGAGCGTACAATGAGCAGTTCTTC.

The gene calls are TRBV18 and TRBJ1-3; D is uncertain. The length of the CDR3 is 13 residues. Germline CDR1 is KGHSH and CDR2 is LQKENI. Trimming left V 5 bases short and J 4 bases short, with 9 bases between. The CDR3 sequence: CASSINKGNTIYF. The CDR3 DNA sequence: TGTGCCAGCTCAATAAATAAGGGAAACACCATATATTTT.

Concerning this clone itself: Mismatch with germline at one junction end may stem from a read error. The gene calls are TRBV7-2 and TRBJ2-7, with 7 nucleotides matching TRBD1. The CDR3 has 14 amino acids. Germline V gene data show CDR1 as SGHTA and CDR2 as FQGNSA. CDR3 DNA: TGTGCCAGCAGCTTAGCGGGACAGACCTACCAGCAGTACTTC. Translating gives CASSLAGQTYQQYF.

The chain carries TRBV2 and TRBJ2-5; no firm D call. This CDR3 region has 13 residues. Trimming removed 6 bases from V and 1 base from J, with 9 bases in between. Germline V CDR1 and CDR2: SNHLY, FYNNEI. CDR3: CASSPMFQETQYF. In DNA form, the CDR3 reads TGTGCCAGCAGCCCTATGTTCCAAGAGACCCAGTACTTC.

The chain employs TRBV28 and TRBJ2-1; 9 nucleotides match TRBD2. Germline V CDR1 and CDR2: MDHEN, SYDVKM. The CDR3 is 15 amino acids. Unmatched junction bases numbered 10, after V lost 7 bases and J lost 6 bases. CDR3 amino acids: CASTPALAGSNEQFF. DNA of the CDR3: TGTGCCAGCACCCCTGCTCTAGCGGGATCCAATGAGCAGTTCTTC.

The chain carries TRBV13 and TRBJ1-2; 12 bases are a match to TRBD1. With 5 bases clipped from V and 7 bases from J, the junction kept 8 bases outside the gene matches. This CDR3 has 15 residues. CDR1 and CDR2 (germline): PRHDT, FYEKMQ (reference sequence). The CDR3 here is CASSLRDRGLGGYTF. The DNA of the CDR3 is TGTGCCAGCAGCCTCCGGGACAGGGGGCTTGGTGGCTACACCTTC.

The CDR3 DNA is TGTGCCAGCAGCACTTTAGAGGGCTCCTACAATGAGCAGTTCTTC. Residues: CASSTLEGSYNEQFF. J is TRBJ2-1 and V is TRBV7-6; weak D call: TRBD2 (5 bases). CDR1 and CDR2 (germline): SGHVS, FNYEAQ. CDR3 length equals 15 residues. Trimming stripped 5 bases from V and 0 bases from J, with 11 bases between. The variable domain in full, with the rest retrieved from reference TRBV7-6 and TRBJ2-1, is GAGVSQSPRYKVTKRGQDVALRCDPISGHVSLYWYRQALGQGPEFLTYFNYEAQQDKSGLPNDRFSAERPEGSISTLTIQRTEQRDSAMYRCASSTLEGSYNEQFFGPGTRLTVL.

This chain joins TRBV9 and TRBJ1-5; D is unresolved. There are 14 residues in the CDR3. The V gene's germline CDR1 is SGDLS and CDR2 YYNGEE. V shed 4 bases and J shed 0 bases, with 8 bases lying between them. In DNA form, the CDR3 reads TGTGCCAGCAGCTTCAGTCATAGCAATCAGCCCCAGCATTTT. Protein product: CASSFSHSNQPQHF. The whole variable domain, remainder taken from reference TRBV9 and TRBJ1-5, is DSGVTQTPKHLITATGQRVTLRCSPRSGDLSVYWYQQSLDQGLQFLIQYYNGEERAKGNILERFSAQQFPDLHSELNLSSLELGDSALYFCASSFSHSNQPQHFGDGTRLSIL.

The V gene is TRBV6-5, the J gene TRBJ2-3; the D is unclear. With 3 bases removed from V and 8 bases from J, the gap between germline ends came to 6 bases. Germline CDR1 and CDR2: MNHEY and SVGAGI. CDR3 size: 11 residues. CDR3 DNA: TGTGCCAGCAGTTATGGGGTTACGCAGTATTTT. Protein: CASSYGVTQYF.

The J gene is TRBJ2-7, the V gene TRBV28; 8 bases align to TRBD2. The V gene's germline CDR1 is MDHEN and CDR2 SYDVKM. The CDR3 is made up of 16 amino acids. Trimming at V came to 6 bases and at J to 3 bases, leaving 13 bases not matched to a gene. The CDR3 nucleotides read TGTGCCAGCAGCTTCCCCCGACGGGAGGGAGGCTACGAGCAGTACTTC. It codes for CASSFPRREGGYEQYF.